These T cell receptor beta chains were read from a single sample in a study of neurological immune-mediated disorders. Via MiXCR, TCRdb re-called the 5' RACE reads, giving one row per CDR3 protein. The sample contains nearly 60,000 distinct CDR3 sequences, roughly 3.5% of which appear only once. The sequenced material came from PBMCs. These receptor sequences come from a woman in her fifties or sixties with multiple sclerosis. Both conserved end residues are part of each CDR3. D genes are given only for firm matches. Clone size is not always given. Where it is, it says once, few, many or a class for expanded clones.

J gene,V gene,CDR3 length,D gene,clone size,CDR3 protein,CDR3 DNA
TRBJ1-5,TRBV7-9,15,TRBD1,many,CASSLEGAGNQPQHF,TGTGCCAGCAGCTTAGAGGGGGCGGGCAATCAGCCCCAGCATTTT
TRBJ1-2,TRBV25-1,13,.,many,CASQSNSGAGYTF,TGTGCCAGCCAGAGCAACTCCGGGGCTGGCTACACCTTC
TRBJ2-1,TRBV9,17,TRBD2,many,CASSVGVGLATRNEQFF,TGTGCCAGCAGCGTAGGAGTGGGACTAGCAACACGCAATGAGCAGTTCTTC
TRBJ2-7,TRBV5-1,15,TRBD1,many,CASSLYRDRVHEQYF,TGCGCCAGCAGCTTGTACCGGGACAGGGTCCACGAGCAGTACTTC
TRBJ2-7,TRBV9,14,.,.,CASSAGLGSLEQYF,TGTGCCAGCAGCGCGGGCCTCGGAAGCCTCGAGCAGTACTTC
TRBJ2-1,TRBV12-3/TRBV12-4,16,TRBD2,many,CASSPPGLAALNEQFF,TGTGCCAGCAGTCCTCCGGGACTAGCGGCACTCAATGAGCAGTTCTTC
TRBJ1-1,TRBV27,14,TRBD1,many,CASKWTGGNTEAFF,TGTGCCAGCAAATGGACAGGGGGGAACACTGAAGCTTTCTTT
TRBJ2-3,TRBV12-3/TRBV12-4,20,TRBD2,many,CASSLVTSGGYWGSTDTQYF,TGTGCCAGCAGTTTAGTAACTAGCGGGGGGTACTGGGGGAGCACAGATACGCAGTATTTT
TRBJ2-3,TRBV7-2,16,.,many,CASSSLGRRGTDTQYF,TGTGCCAGCAGCTCCCTTGGGAGGCGAGGCACAGATACGCAGTATTTT
TRBJ1-5,TRBV7-2,15,.,many,CASSLVGQSGQPQHF,TGTGCCAGCAGCTTAGTAGGGCAAAGTGGTCAGCCCCAGCATTTT
TRBJ2-3,TRBV12-3/TRBV12-4,16,TRBD2,many,CASSPGVAGGTDTQYF,TGTGCCAGCAGCCCTGGGGTAGCGGGAGGCACAGATACGCAGTATTTT
TRBJ2-5,TRBV12-3/TRBV12-4,15,TRBD1,many,CASSQGTGTQETQYF,TGTGCCAGCAGCCAGGGGACAGGGACCCAAGAGACCCAGTACTTC
TRBJ1-2,TRBV12-2,14,.,.,CASRTGGRSYGYTF,TGTGCAAGTCGCACAGGGGGCCGTTCCTATGGCTACACCTTC
TRBJ2-2,TRBV6-2/TRBV6-3,15,TRBD1,many,CASSPGTGVVGELFF,TGTGCCAGCAGCCCCGGGACAGGGGTGGTCGGGGAGCTGTTTTTT
TRBJ1-5,TRBV20-1,12,TRBD1,.,CSAKQGAKTQNF,TGCAGTGCCAAACAGGGGGCCAAGACCCAGAATTTT
TRBJ2-5,TRBV7-9,16,.,many,CASSPASWRGQETQYF,TGTGCCAGCAGCCCGGCCAGTTGGCGGGGCCAAGAGACCCAGTACTTC
TRBJ2-3,TRBV5-6,15,.,many,CASSFPPGLTDTQYF,TGTGCCAGCAGCTTCCCACCAGGGCTCACAGATACGCAGTATTTT
TRBJ2-1,TRBV5-1,13,TRBD1,many,CASSLDRGNEQFF,TGCGCCAGCAGCTTGGACAGGGGCAATGAGCAGTTCTTC
TRBJ2-5,TRBV28,13,.,many,CASSLTQQETQYF,TGTGCCAGCAGTTTGACACAGCAAGAGACCCAGTACTTC
TRBJ2-1,TRBV7-9,16,TRBD2,many,CASSLALAGSYNEQFF,TGTGCCAGCAGCTTAGCGCTAGCGGGATCCTACAATGAGCAGTTCTTC
TRBJ2-7,TRBV5-1,16,.,many,CASSFWPGPSSYEQYF,TGCGCCAGCAGCTTTTGGCCGGGACCGAGCTCCTACGAGCAGTACTTC
TRBJ2-5,TRBV18,14,.,.,CASQRQAAQETQYF,TGTGCCAGCCAACGACAGGCGGCTCAAGAGACCCAGTACTTC
TRBJ2-5,TRBV28,15,TRBD2,many,CASRSGGGGQETQYF,TGTGCCAGCAGGAGTGGTGGGGGGGGCCAAGAGACCCAGTACTTC
TRBJ2-1,TRBV7-9,14,TRBD1,many,CASSAGTGMVEQFF,TGTGCCAGCAGCGCCGGGACAGGGATGGTTGAGCAGTTCTTC
TRBJ2-7,TRBV2,15,TRBD2,many,CASSVETSGATTKYF,TGTGCCAGCAGTGTCGAGACTAGCGGGGCCACGACTAAGTACTTC
TRBJ2-1,TRBV7-9,19,TRBD2,many,CASSLGGGSGGDGNNEQFF,TGTGCCAGCAGCTTAGGGGGCGGGAGCGGCGGTGACGGAAACAATGAGCAGTTCTTC
TRBJ2-1,TRBV2,15,TRBD2,.,CASDRTSGSYNEQFF,TGTGCCAGCGACAGGACTAGCGGGAGCTACAATGAGCAGTTCTTC
TRBJ2-4,TRBV7-2,13,.,many,CASSVVAKNIQYF,TGTGCCAGCAGCGTGGTAGCCAAAAACATTCAGTACTTC
TRBJ2-5,TRBV9,16,.,few,CASSVGRGAAQETQYF,TGTGCCAGCAGCGTGGGAAGGGGGGCGGCGCAAGAGACCCAGTACTTC
TRBJ2-7,TRBV7-2,13,.,many,CASSLAGSYEQYF,TGTGCCAGCAGCCTCGCTGGGAGCTACGAGCAGTACTTC
TRBJ2-5,TRBV7-8,14,TRBD1,many,CASSPWTGQETQYF,TGTGCCAGCAGCCCTTGGACAGGCCAAGAGACCCAGTACTTC
TRBJ2-7,TRBV7-8,17,TRBD2,many,CASSLGDLAGGLAEQYF,TGTGCCAGCAGCTTAGGAGATCTAGCGGGAGGGTTGGCCGAGCAGTACTTC
TRBJ2-3,TRBV10-3,12,.,many,CATQGSTDTQYF,TGTGCCACCCAGGGGAGCACAGATACGCAGTATTTT